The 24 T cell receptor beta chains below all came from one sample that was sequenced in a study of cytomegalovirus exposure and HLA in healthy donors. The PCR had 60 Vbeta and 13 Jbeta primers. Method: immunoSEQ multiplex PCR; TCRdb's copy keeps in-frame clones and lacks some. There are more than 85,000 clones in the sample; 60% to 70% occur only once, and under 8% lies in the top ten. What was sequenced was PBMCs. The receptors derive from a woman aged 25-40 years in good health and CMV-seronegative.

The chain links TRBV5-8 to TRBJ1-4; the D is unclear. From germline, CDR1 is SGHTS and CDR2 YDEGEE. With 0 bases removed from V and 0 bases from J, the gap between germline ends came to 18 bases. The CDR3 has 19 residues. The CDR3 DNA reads TGTGCCAGCAGCTTGGTTTCAGGATCGTGGATTGCAACTAATGAAAAACTGTTTTTT. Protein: CASSLVSGSWIATNEKLFF.

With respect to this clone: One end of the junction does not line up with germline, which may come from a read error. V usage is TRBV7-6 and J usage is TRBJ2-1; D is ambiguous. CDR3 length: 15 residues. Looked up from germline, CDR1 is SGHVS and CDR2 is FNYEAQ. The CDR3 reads CASKSDWNGYDEQFF. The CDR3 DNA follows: TGTGCCAGCAAGTCCGACTGGAACGGCTACGATGAGCAGTTCTTC.

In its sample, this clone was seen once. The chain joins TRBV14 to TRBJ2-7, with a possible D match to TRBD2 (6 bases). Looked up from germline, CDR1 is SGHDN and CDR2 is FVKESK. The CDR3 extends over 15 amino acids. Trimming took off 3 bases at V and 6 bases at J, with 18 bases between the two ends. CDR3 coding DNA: TGTGCCAGCAGCCACCTTAGAACGGGGGTACCCGAGCAGTACTTC. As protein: CASSHLRTGVPEQYF.

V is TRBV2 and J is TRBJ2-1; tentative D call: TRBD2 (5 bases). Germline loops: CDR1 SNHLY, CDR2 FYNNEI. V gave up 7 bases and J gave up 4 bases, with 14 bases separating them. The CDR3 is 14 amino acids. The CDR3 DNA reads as TGTGCCAGCATTAAACCGGACTTTTACAATGAGCAGTTCTTC. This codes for CASIKPDFYNEQFF.

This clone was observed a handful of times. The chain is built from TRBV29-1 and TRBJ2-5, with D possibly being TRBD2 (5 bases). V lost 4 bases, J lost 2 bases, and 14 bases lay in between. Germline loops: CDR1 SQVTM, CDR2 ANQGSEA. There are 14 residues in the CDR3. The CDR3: CSVALGGGQETQYF. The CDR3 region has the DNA TGCAGCGTTGCATTAGGCGGAGGACAAGAGACCCAGTACTTC.

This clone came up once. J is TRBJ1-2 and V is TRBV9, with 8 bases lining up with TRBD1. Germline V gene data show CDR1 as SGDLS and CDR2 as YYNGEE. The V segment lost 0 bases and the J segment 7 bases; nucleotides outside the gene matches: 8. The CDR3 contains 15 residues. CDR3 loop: CASSVDGQGRGGYTF. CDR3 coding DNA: TGTGCCAGCAGCGTAGACGGACAGGGAAGGGGTGGCTACACCTTC.

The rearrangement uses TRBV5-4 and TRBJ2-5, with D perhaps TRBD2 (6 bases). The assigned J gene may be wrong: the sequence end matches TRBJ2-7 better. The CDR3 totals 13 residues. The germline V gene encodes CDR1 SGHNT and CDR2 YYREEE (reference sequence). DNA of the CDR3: TGTGCCAGCAGCTTGGGTTGGGACTCCGAGCAGTACTTC. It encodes CASSLGWDSEQYF.

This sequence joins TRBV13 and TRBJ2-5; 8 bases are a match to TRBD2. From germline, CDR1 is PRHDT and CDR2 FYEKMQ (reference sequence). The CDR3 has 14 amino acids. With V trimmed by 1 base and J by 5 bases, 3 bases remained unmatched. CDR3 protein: CASSLAGGLETQYF. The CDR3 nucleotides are TGTGCCAGCAGCTTAGCGGGGGGGCTCGAGACCCAGTACTTC.

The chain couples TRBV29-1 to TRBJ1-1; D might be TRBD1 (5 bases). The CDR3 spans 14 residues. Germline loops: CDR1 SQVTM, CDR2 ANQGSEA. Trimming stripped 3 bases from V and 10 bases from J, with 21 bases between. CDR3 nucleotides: TGCAGCGTTGATGAGGCCGGAAGGGGCCGCGGAGCTTTCTTT. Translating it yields CSVDEAGRGRGAFF.

In DNA form, the CDR3 reads TGTGCCAGCAGCAAAGGGGGGACTAGCGGCTCCTACAATGAGCAGTTCTTC. The encoded protein is CASSKGGTSGSYNEQFF. The chain combines TRBV21-1 with TRBJ2-1; the D call of TRBD2 is as the table states it, not checked on the DNA. TRBV21-1 corresponds to a pseudogene. There are 17 residues in the CDR3.

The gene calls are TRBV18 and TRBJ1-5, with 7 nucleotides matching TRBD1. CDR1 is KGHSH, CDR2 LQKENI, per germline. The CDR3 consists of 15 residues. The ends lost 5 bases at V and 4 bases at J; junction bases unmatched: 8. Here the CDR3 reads CASSKDRVENQPQHF. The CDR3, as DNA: TGTGCCAGCTCAAAAGACAGGGTGGAAAATCAGCCCCAGCATTTT.

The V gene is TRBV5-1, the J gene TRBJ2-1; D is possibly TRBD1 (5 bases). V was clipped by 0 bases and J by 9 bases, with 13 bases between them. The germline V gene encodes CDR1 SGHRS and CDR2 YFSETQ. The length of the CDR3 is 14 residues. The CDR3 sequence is CASSLEHTGGEQFF. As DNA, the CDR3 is TGCGCCAGCAGCTTGGAGCACACAGGTGGTGAGCAGTTCTTC. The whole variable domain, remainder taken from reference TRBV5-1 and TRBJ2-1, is KAGVTQTPRYLIKTRGQQVTLSCSPISGHRSVSWYQQTPGQGLQFLFEYFSETQRNKGNFPGRFSGRQFSNSRSEMNVSTLELGDSALYLCASSLEHTGGEQFFGPGTRLTVL.

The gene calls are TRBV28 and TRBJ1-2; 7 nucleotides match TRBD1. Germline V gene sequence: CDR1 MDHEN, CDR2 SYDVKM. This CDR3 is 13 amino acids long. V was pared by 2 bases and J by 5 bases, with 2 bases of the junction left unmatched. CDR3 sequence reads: CASSLDRDYGYTF. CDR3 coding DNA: TGTGCCAGCAGTTTAGACAGGGATTATGGCTACACCTTC.

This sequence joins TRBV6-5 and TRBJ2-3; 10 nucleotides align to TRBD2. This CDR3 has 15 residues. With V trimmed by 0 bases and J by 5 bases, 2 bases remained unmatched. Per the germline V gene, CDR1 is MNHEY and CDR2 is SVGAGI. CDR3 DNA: TGTGCCAGCAGTTACTCGCTAGCGGGAGTAGATACGCAGTATTTT. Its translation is CASSYSLAGVDTQYF.

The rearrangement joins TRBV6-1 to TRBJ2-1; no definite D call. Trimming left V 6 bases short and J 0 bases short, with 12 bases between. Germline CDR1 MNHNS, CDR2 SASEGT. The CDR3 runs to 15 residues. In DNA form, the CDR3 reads TGTGCCAGCAGACCACAGTCTCACTCCTACAATGAGCAGTTCTTC. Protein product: CASRPQSHSYNEQFF.

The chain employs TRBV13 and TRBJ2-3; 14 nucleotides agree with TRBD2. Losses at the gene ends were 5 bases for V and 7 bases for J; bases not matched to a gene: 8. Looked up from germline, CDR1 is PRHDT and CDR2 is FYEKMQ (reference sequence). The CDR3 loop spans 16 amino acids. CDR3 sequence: CASSGRLAGGLNTQYF. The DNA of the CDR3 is TGTGCCAGCAGCGGGCGACTAGCGGGGGGGTTGAATACGCAGTATTTT.

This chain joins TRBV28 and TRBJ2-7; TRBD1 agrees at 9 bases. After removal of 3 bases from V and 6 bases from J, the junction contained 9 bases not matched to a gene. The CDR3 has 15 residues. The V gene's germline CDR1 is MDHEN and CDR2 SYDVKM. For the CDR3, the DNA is TGTGCCAGCAGTTTGATACAGGGGGCGTTTGTCGAGCAGTACTTC. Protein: CASSLIQGAFVEQYF.

CDR3 sequence reads: CASSFPRAGYNEQFF. As DNA, the CDR3 is TGTGCCAGCAGCTTCCCTAGAGCGGGGTACAATGAGCAGTTCTTC. J is TRBJ2-1 and V is TRBV5-4; 7 bases agree with TRBD2. This CDR3 contains 15 residues. With V trimmed by 2 bases and J by 4 bases, 6 bases remained unmatched. Germline loops: CDR1 SGHNT, CDR2 YYREEE (reference sequence). Full variable domain (missing parts from reference TRBV5-4 and TRBJ2-1): ETGVTQSPTHLIKTRGQQVTLRCSSQSGHNTVSWYQQALGQGPQFIFQYYREEENGRGNFPPRFSGLQFPNYSSELNVNALELDDSALYLCASSFPRAGYNEQFFGPGTRLTVL.

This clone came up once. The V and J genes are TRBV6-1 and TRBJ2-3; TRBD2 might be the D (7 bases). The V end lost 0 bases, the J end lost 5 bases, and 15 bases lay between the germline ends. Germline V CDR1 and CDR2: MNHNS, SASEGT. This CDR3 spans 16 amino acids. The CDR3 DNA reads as TGTGCCAGCAGTGAAGCTAGAGGGGGAGGGGGAGATACGCAGTATTTT. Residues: CASSEARGGGGDTQYF.

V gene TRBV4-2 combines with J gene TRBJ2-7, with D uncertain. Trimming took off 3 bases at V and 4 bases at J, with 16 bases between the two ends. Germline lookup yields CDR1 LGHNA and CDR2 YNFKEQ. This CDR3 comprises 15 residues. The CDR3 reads CASSQTDSGKYEQYF. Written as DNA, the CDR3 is TGTGCCAGCAGCCAGACCGATTCAGGAAAATACGAGCAGTACTTC.

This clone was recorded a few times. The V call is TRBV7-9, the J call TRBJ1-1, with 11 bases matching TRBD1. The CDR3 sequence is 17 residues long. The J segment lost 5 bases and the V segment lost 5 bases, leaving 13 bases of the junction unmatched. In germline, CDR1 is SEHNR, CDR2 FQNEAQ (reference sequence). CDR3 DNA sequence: TGTGCCAGCAGCCCCTCCGGGACAGGGGGTGGTGGGACTGAAGCTTTCTTT. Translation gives CASSPSGTGGGGTEAFF.

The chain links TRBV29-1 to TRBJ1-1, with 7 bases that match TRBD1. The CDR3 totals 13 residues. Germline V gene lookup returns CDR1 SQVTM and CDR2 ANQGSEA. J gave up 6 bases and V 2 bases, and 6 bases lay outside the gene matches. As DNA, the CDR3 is TGCAGCGTTGAAACGGTTCAGGGGGCTGAAGCTTTCTTT. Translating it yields CSVETVQGAEAFF.

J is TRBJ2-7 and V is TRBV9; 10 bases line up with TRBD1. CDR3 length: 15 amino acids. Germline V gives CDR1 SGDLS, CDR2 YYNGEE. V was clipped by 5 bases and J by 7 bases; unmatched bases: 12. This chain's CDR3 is CASSRTGTGDGEQYF. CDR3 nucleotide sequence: TGTGCCAGCAGTCGCACCGGGACAGGGGACGGAGAGCAGTACTTC.

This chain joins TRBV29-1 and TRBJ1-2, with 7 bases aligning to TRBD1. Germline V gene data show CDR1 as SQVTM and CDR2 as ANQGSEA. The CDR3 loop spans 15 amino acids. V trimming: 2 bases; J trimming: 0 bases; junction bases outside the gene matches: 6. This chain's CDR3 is CSVEKPGQSNYGYTF. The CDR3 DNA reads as TGCAGCGTTGAAAAGCCGGGACAGTCTAACTATGGCTACACCTTC.